This TCR beta chain comes out of a study of T cells after posttransplantation cyclophosphamide. Notes on the study in general: TRB overlap between skin or GI tissue T cells and blood was limited. TRB clonality was highly associated with recipient CMV seropositivity and reactivation.

This clone was counted at least ten times. What it binds is unknown. Method: immunoSEQ multiplex PCR; TCRdb's copy keeps in-frame clones and lacks some. This table holds some 2,900 clones with no singletons; the top ten claim under 35%. Treatment was busulfan-fludarabine conditioning, a marrow graft, and cyclophosphamide on days +3 and +4. The CDR3 covers 15 residues. V lost 3 bases and J lost 0; bases outside the gene matches: 4. Per germline, CDR1 SGHAT and CDR2 FQNNGV. The input for sequencing was PBMCs, taken after allogeneic stem cell transplant with posttransplant cyclophosphamide. The chain has TRBV11-2 and TRBJ2-7; 8 bases fit TRBD2. This TCR derives from a female patient aged 45-65 years who received an allogeneic stem cell transplant from a related donor, was CMV-positive, and had no GVHD. The graft donor may have contributed some T cells. The CDR3 sequence: CASSFKRESSYEQYF. DNA of the CDR3: TGTGCCAGCAGCTTCAAGCGGGAGAGCTCCTACGAGCAGTACTTC. The full variable domain, with the rest looked up from reference TRBV11-2 and TRBJ2-7, is EAGVAQSPRYKIIEKRQSVAFWCNPISGHATLYWYQQILGQGPKLLIQFQNNGVVDDSQLPKDRFSAERLKGVDSTLKIQPAKLEDSAVYLCASSFKRESSYEQYFGPGTRLTVT.